The 19 T cell receptor beta chains reported below all come from one sample, sequenced in a study of control samples from healthy donors and cancer patients. Clones were read by immunoSEQ multiplex PCR, and TCRdb kept only the in-frame ones, dropping some. In the table there are 65,000 to 70,000 clones, roughly 80% of which are singletons. The specimen sequenced was PBMCs. These receptors all come from a woman between 50 and 59 years old with lung cancer.

This rearrangement joins TRBV7-9 to TRBJ2-3, with D unresolved. CDR3 length: 12 residues. Germline V lookup: CDR1 SEHNR, CDR2 FQNEAQ (reference sequence). V was cut by 3 bases and J by 6 bases, with 7 bases left in between. The CDR3 region is CASSFSADTQYF. In nucleotides, the CDR3 is TGTGCCAGCAGCTTCTCTGCGGATACGCAGTATTTT.

This clone came up a few times. The chain recombines TRBV7-9 with TRBJ1-4; D not resolved. Looked up from germline, CDR1 is SEHNR and CDR2 is FQNEAQ (reference sequence). CDR3 length: 14 amino acids. V was trimmed by 6 bases and J by 0 bases, leaving 8 bases between them. This CDR3 reads CASSRFATNEKLFF. CDR3 DNA sequence: TGTGCCAGCAGTAGATTTGCAACTAATGAAAAACTGTTTTTT.

The rearrangement links TRBV5-4 to TRBJ2-5; no definite D call. The CDR3 has 14 amino acids. Germline lookup yields CDR1 SGHNT and CDR2 YYREEE (reference sequence). V lost 0 bases, J lost 2 bases, and 8 bases lay in between. Written as DNA, the CDR3 is TGTGCCAGCAGCTTGGACTCGGTTCAAGAGACCCAGTACTTC. Amino acids: CASSLDSVQETQYF.

The V and J genes are TRBV28 and TRBJ1-4; no reliable D call. CDR3 length: 15 residues. The germline V and J ends were trimmed by 3 bases and 0 bases, with 8 bases remaining between them. Germline-derived CDR1 and CDR2 are MDHEN and SYDVKM. The CDR3 sequence: CASSFPGATNEKLFF. The CDR3 nucleotides read TGTGCCAGCAGTTTTCCGGGCGCAACTAATGAAAAACTGTTTTTT. Supplemented by reference TRBV28 and TRBJ1-4, the full variable domain reads DVKVTQSSRYLVKRTGEKVFLECVQDMDHENMFWYRQDPGLGLRLIYFSYDVKMKEKGDIPEGYSVSREKKERFSLILESASTNQTSMYLCASSFPGATNEKLFFGSGTQLSVL.

The chain has TRBV7-2 and TRBJ1-1, with no clear D. Germline V CDR1 and CDR2: SGHTA, FQGNSA. Trimming removed 2 bases from V and 3 bases from J, with 7 bases in between. This CDR3 spans 13 amino acids. The CDR3 sequence is CASSLRLYTEAFF. CDR3 DNA: TGTGCCAGCAGCTTAAGACTGTACACTGAAGCTTTCTTT.

The V and J genes are TRBV6-5 and TRBJ2-2; D could derive from TRBD1 or TRBD2 (6 bases each). This CDR3 has 13 residues. The germline CDR1 and CDR2 sequences are MNHEY and SVGAGI. Trimming removed 10 bases from V and 5 bases from J, with 14 bases in between. CDR3 sequence reads: CATHRGETGELFF. The CDR3, as DNA: TGTGCCACCCATAGGGGGGAAACCGGGGAGCTGTTTTTT.

This chain uses TRBV7-8 with TRBJ1-2; D gene uncertain. V lost 5 bases and J lost 4, with 17 bases in between. The germline V gene has CDR1 SGHVS and CDR2 FQNEAQ. There are 15 residues in the CDR3. CDR3 nucleotide sequence: TGTGCCAGCAGCGTCCGGACGGACCTAATCTATGGCTACACCTTC. It yields the protein CASSVRTDLIYGYTF.

V and J are TRBV7-2 and TRBJ1-1; D ambiguous. CDR1 is SGHTA and CDR2 is FQGNSA in the germline V gene. The CDR3 covers 15 residues. With 2 bases removed from V and 0 bases from J, the gap between germline ends came to 10 bases. The CDR3 bases are TGTGCCAGCAGCTTATTGGGTCTCATGAACACTGAAGCTTTCTTT. It yields the protein CASSLLGLMNTEAFF.

The V call is TRBV5-1, the J call TRBJ2-1; no firm D call. The CDR3 covers 13 residues. The germline CDR1 and CDR2 sequences are SGHRS and YFSETQ. The germline V and J ends were trimmed by 1 base and 5 bases, with 7 bases remaining between them. The CDR3 DNA reads as TGCGCCAGCAGCTTGTTCAGCCACAATGAGCAGTTCTTC. Amino acids: CASSLFSHNEQFF.

The J gene is TRBJ1-1, the V gene TRBV5-5; no reliable D call. V was clipped by 4 bases and J by 2 bases, with 6 bases between them. The germline gives CDR1 SGHKS, CDR2 YYEKEE (reference sequence). This CDR3 has 12 residues. The CDR3 coding sequence is TGTGCCAGCAGCCTGTATAACACTGAAGCTTTCTTT. Protein: CASSLYNTEAFF. Based on the CDR3 plus reference TRBV5-5 and TRBJ1-1, the full variable domain is DAGVTQSPTHLIKTRGQQVTLRCSPISGHKSVSWYQQVLGQGPQFIFQYYEKEERGRGNFPDRFSARQFPNYSSELNVNALLLGDSALYLCASSLYNTEAFFGQGTRLTVV.

The rearrangement links TRBV6-5 to TRBJ1-1; no firm D call. Trimming pared 4 bases from V and 11 bases from J, leaving 11 bases between. The CDR3 sequence is 11 residues long. Germline CDR1 and CDR2: MNHEY and SVGAGI. CDR3 region: CASSSELGAFF. In nucleotides, the CDR3 is TGTGCCAGCAGTTCAGAATTAGGGGCTTTCTTT.

This clone was detected a few times. The V gene is TRBV6-5, the J gene TRBJ1-1, with D possibly being TRBD1 (6 bases). The CDR3 loop spans 13 amino acids. In germline, CDR1 is MNHEY, CDR2 SVGAGI. Between the trimmed V and J ends, which lost 5 bases and 5 bases, there was a span of 12 bases. CDR3: CASSTGFETEAFF. The CDR3 DNA follows: TGTGCCAGCAGTACAGGGTTCGAAACTGAAGCTTTCTTT.

The rearrangement links TRBV7-6 to TRBJ2-5; 8 bases are shared with TRBD1. The CDR3 runs to 18 residues. Germline V CDR1 and CDR2: SGHVS, FNYEAQ. J was trimmed by 5 bases and V by 1 base; bases with no gene match: 15. CDR3 in DNA: TGTGCCAGCAGCTTAGTTTCCTCCGGGACAGGTGTGGTGGAGACCCAGTACTTC. Translation: CASSLVSSGTGVVETQYF.

The chain links TRBV19 to TRBJ1-1, with D possibly being TRBD1 (5 bases). This CDR3 is built from 15 residues. CDR1 LNHDA and CDR2 SQIVND come from the germline V gene (reference sequence). The germline V and J ends were trimmed by 5 bases and 5 bases, with 18 bases remaining between them. The CDR3 reads CASSPGPEGWTEAFF. The CDR3 region has the DNA TGTGCCAGTAGTCCGGGGCCTGAGGGATGGACTGAAGCTTTCTTT.

CDR3 bases: TGTGCCAGCAGCTTTTCGACAGGGGGTGAAGGCTACACCTTC. Translating gives CASSFSTGGEGYTF. The chain employs TRBV11-3 and TRBJ1-2, with 9 positions matching TRBD1. CDR3 length: 14 residues. V was pared by 3 bases and J by 8 bases, with 7 bases of the junction left unmatched. Germline values: CDR1 SGHNT, CDR2 YENEEA.

The chain has TRBV7-9 and TRBJ1-5; a weak D match, TRBD1 (6 bases). Germline V gene lookup returns CDR1 SEHNR and CDR2 FQNEAQ (reference sequence). Trimming cost V 5 bases and J 4 bases, with 12 bases left between them. This CDR3 contains 14 residues. CDR3 sequence (DNA): TGTGCCAGCAGCCTAGGACAGTGGAATCAGCCCCAGCATTTT. Translated, it gives CASSLGQWNQPQHF. The full variable domain, completed using reference TRBV7-9 and TRBJ1-5, is DTGVSQNPRHKITKRGQNVTFRCDPISEHNRLYWYRQTLGQGPEFLTYFQNEAQLEKSRLLSDRFSAERPKGSFSTLEIQRTEQGDSAMYLCASSLGQWNQPQHFGDGTRLSIL.

To note about this clone: Other DNA sequences within the sample encode an identical CDR3. V usage is TRBV24-1 and J usage is TRBJ1-2; D is undetermined. There are 12 residues in the CDR3. Deletions cut 1 base from V and 5 bases from J, with 4 bases between. Germline loops: CDR1 KGHDR, CDR2 SFDVKD. CDR3 nucleotides: TGTGCCACCAGTGATTTTGGATATGGCTACACCTTC. It encodes CATSDFGYGYTF.

This sequence joins TRBV2 and TRBJ1-4, with D perhaps TRBD1 (5 bases). The V end was cut by 8 bases, the J end by 1 base, with 8 bases between. Germline V lookup: CDR1 SNHLY, CDR2 FYNNEI. This CDR3 has 13 residues. In nucleotides, the CDR3 is TGTGCCAGCCGGGACGGAACTAATGAAAAACTGTTTTTT. Translating gives CASRDGTNEKLFF.

This clone came up once. V is TRBV6-4 and J is TRBJ2-2; a possible D gene is TRBD2 (5 bases). Trimming took 6 bases from V and 2 from J, leaving 13 bases between them. In germline, CDR1 is MRHNA, CDR2 SNTAGT. This CDR3 comprises 15 residues. CDR3 loop: CASREGSLNTGELFF. The CDR3 bases are TGTGCCAGCAGAGAGGGTTCTCTAAACACCGGGGAGCTGTTTTTT.